This TCR beta chain was sequenced in a study of shared clonotypes between healthy human individuals. Measured with immunoSEQ multiplex PCR; TCRdb has only the in-frame clones, and not every one. The sample carries roughly 2.1 million clones, approximately 94% recorded once. The naive CD8 subset, CD45RO-negative cells positively selected for CCR7, excluded terminally differentiated effector memory CD45RA+ cells. The sequencing sample was made of naive CD8+ T cells from PBMCs. This sequence was found in a man between 18 and 29 years old in good health. Some clones in this sample may be carry-over from other donors' samples.

CDR3 coding DNA: TGTGCCAGCAGCTTAGGGGGACGGCAAAACACTGAAGCTTTCTTT. Its protein is CASSLGGRQNTEAFF. The chain joins TRBV11-2 to TRBJ1-1; possibly TRBD1 for D (5 bases). Looked up from germline, CDR1 is SGHAT and CDR2 is FQNNGV. Trimming removed 1 base at V and 2 bases at J, with 11 bases between. This CDR3 region has 15 residues.